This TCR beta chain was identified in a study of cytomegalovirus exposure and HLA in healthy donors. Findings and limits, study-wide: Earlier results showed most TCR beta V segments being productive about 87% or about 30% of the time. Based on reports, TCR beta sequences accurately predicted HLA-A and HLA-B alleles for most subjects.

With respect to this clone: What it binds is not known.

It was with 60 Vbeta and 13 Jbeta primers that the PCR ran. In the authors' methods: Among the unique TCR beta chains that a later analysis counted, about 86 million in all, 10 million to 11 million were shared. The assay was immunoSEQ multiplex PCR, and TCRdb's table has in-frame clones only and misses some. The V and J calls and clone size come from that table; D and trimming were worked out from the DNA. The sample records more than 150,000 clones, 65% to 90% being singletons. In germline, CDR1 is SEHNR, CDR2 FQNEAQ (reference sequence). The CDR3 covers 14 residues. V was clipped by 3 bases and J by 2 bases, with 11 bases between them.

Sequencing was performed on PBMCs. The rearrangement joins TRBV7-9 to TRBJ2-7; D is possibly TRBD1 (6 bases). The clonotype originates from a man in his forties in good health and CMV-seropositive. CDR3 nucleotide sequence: TGTGCCAGCAGCTTTTCGGGACATCCCTACGAGCAGTACTTC. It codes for CASSFSGHPYEQYF.